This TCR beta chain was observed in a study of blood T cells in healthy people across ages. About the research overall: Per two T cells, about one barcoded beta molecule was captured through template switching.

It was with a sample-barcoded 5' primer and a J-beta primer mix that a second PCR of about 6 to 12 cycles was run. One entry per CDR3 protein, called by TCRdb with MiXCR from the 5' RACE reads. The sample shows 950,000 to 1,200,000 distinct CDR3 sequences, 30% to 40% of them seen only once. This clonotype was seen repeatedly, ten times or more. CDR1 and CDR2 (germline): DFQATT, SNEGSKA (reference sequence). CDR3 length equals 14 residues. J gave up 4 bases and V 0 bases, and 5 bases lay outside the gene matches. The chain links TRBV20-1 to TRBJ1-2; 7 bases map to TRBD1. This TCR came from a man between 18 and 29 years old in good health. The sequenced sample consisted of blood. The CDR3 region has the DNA TGCAGTGCTAGAGATCTCGACAGGGTCTATGGCTACACCTTC. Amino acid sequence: CSARDLDRVYGYTF.